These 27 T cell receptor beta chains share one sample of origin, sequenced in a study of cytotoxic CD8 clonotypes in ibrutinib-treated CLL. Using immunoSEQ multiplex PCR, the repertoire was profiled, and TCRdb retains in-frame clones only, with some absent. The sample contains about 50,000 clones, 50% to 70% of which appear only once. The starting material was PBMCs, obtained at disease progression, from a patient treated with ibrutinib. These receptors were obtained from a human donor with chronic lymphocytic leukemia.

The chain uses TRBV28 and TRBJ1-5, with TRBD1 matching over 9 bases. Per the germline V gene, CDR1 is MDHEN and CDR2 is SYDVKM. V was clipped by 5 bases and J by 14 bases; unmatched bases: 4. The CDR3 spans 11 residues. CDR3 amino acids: CASSSRTGEHF. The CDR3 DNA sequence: TGTGCCAGCAGTAGCCGGACAGGGGAGCATTTT.

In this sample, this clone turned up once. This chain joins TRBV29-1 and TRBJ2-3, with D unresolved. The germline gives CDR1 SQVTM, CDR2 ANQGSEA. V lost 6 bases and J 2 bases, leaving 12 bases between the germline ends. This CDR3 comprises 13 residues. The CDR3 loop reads CSVARAFTDTQYF. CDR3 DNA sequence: TGCAGCGTGGCCCGGGCCTTCACAGATACGCAGTATTTT.

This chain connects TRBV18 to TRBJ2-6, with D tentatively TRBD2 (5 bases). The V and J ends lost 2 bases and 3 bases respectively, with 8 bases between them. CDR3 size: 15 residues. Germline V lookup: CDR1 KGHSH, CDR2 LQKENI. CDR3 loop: CASSPGSGGANVLTF. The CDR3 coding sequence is TGTGCCAGCTCACCAGGGAGTGGTGGGGCCAACGTCCTGACTTTC.

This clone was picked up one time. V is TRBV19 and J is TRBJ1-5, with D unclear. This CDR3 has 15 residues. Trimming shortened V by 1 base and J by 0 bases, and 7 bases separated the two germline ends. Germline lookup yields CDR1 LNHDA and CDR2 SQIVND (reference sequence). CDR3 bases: TGTGCCAGTAGTATAGTCGGGATTAGCAATCAGCCCCAGCATTTT. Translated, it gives CASSIVGISNQPQHF.

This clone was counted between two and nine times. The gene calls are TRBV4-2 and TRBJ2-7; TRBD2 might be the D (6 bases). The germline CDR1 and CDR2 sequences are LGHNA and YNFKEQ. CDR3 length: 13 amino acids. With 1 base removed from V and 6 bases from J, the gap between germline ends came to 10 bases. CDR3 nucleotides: TGTGCCAGCAGCCAAGCTCCTAGCGCCGAGCAGTACTTC. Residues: CASSQAPSAEQYF.

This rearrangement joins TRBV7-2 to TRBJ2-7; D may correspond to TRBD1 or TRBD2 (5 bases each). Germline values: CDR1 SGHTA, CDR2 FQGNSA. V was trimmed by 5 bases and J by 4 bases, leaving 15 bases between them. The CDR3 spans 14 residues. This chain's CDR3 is CASSLGTGAYEQYF. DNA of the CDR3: TGTGCCAGCAGCCTCGGGACGGGTGCTTACGAGCAGTACTTC.

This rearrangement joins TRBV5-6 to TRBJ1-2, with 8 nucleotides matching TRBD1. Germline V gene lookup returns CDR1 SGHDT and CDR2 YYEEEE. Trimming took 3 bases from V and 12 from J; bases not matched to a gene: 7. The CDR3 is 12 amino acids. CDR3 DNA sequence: TGTGCCAGCAGCTGGTTGACAGGGGAGGACACCTTC. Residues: CASSWLTGEDTF.

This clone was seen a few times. CDR3 DNA sequence: TGTGCCAGCAGTCCCGTCGACAGGAGGGGTGGCTACACCTTC. This encodes CASSPVDRRGGYTF. The chain joins TRBV28 to TRBJ1-2; TRBD1 is a possible D gene (6 bases). The CDR3 consists of 14 residues. Germline CDR1 and CDR2: MDHEN and SYDVKM. V gave up 5 bases and J gave up 7 bases, with 17 bases separating them.

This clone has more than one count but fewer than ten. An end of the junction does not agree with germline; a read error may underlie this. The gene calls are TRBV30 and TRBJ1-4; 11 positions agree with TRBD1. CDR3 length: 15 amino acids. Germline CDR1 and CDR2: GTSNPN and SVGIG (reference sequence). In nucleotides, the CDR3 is TGTGCCTGGAGCTCCGGACAGGGGGCTAAGGAAAAACTGTTTTTT. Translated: CAWSSGQGAKEKLFF.

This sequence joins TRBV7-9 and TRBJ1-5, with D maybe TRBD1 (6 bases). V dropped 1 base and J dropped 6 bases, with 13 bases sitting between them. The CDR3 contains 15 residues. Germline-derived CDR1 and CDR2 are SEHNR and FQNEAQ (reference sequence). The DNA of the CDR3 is TGTGCCAGCAGCTTAGGGACAGTGATTCCTCAGCCCCAGCATTTT. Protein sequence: CASSLGTVIPQPQHF.

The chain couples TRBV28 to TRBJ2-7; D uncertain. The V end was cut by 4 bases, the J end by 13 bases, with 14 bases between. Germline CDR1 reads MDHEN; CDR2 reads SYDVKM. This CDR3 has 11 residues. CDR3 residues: CASSSRVLIYF. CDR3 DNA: TGTGCCAGCAGTTCCCGGGTCCTGATCTACTTC.

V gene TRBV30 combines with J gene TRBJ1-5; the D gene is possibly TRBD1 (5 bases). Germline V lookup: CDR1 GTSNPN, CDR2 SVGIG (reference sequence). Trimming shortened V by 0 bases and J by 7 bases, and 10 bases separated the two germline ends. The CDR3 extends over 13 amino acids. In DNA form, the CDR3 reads TGTGCCTGGAGTGTCCAGGGCGGGCAGCCCCAGCATTTT. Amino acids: CAWSVQGGQPQHF.

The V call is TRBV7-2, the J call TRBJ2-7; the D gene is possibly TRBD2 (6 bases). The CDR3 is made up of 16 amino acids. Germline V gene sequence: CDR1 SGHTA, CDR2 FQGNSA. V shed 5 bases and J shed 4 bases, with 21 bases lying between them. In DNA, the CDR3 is TGTGCCAGCAGCCCCCGGCGGGGCAGGGCCGATTACGAGCAGTACTTC. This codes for CASSPRRGRADYEQYF.

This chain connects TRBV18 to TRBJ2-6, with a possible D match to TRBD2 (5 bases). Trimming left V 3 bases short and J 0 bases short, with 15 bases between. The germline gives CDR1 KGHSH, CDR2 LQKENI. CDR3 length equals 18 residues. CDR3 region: CASSPGSLRLSGANVLTF. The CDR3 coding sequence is TGTGCCAGCTCACCGGGGAGTCTACGTCTCTCTGGGGCCAACGTCCTGACTTTC. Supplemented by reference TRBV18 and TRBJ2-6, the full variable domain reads NAGVMQNPRHLVRRRGQEARLRCSPMKGHSHVYWYRQLPEEGLKFMVYLQKENIIDESGMPKERFSAEFPKEGPSILRIQQVVRGDSAAYFCASSPGSLRLSGANVLTFGAGSRLTVL.

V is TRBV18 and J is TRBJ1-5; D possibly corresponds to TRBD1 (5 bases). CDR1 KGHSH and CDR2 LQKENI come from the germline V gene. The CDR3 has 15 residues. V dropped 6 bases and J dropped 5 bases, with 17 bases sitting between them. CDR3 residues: CASSGASGADQPQHF. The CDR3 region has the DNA TGTGCCAGCTCGGGCGCAAGCGGGGCAGATCAGCCCCAGCATTTT.

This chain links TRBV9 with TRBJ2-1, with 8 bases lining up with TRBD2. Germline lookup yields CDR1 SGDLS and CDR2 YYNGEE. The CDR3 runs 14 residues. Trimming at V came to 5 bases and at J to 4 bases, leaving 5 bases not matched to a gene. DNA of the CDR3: TGTGCCAGCAGTGCGACTAGCGAGTACAATGAGCAGTTCTTC. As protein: CASSATSEYNEQFF. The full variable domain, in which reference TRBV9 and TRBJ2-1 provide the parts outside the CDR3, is DSGVTQTPKHLITATGQRVTLRCSPRSGDLSVYWYQQSLDQGLQFLIQYYNGEERAKGNILERFSAQQFPDLHSELNLSSLELGDSALYFCASSATSEYNEQFFGPGTRLTVL.

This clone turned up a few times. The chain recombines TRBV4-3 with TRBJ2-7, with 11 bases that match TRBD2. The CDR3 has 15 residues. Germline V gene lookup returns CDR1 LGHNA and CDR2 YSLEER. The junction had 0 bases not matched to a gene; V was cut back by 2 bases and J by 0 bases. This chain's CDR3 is CASSQTSGGSYEQYF. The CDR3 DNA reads TGCGCCAGCAGCCAAACTAGCGGGGGCTCCTACGAGCAGTACTTC.

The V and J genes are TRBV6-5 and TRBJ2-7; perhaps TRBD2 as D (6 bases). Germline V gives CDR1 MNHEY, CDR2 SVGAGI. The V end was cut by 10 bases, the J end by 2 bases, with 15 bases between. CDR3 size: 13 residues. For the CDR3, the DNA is TGTGCCACCAAGGCGGGGACCACCTACGAGCAGTACTTC. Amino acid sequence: CATKAGTTYEQYF.

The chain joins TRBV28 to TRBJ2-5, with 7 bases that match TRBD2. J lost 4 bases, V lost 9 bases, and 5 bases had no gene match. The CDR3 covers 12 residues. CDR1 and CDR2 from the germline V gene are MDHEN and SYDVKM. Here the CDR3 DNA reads TGTGCCAGTGGACTAGACCGAGAGACCCAGTACTTC. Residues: CASGLDRETQYF.

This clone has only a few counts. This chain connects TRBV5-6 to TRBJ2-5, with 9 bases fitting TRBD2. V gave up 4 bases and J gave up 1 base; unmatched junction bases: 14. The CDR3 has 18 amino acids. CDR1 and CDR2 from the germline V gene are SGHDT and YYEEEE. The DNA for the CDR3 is TGTGCCAGCAGCCGTCCCGGGGCGGGGCGGGGGGGCCAAGAGACCCAGTACTTC. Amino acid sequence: CASSRPGAGRGGQETQYF.

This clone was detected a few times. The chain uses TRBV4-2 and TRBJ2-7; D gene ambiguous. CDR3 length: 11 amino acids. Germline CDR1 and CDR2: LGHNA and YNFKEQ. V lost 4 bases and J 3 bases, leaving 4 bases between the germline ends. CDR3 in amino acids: CASSLDYEQYF. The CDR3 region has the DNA TGTGCCAGCAGCCTCGACTACGAGCAGTACTTC.

In DNA, the CDR3 is TGTGCCACAGGGGGACACGAGCAGTACTTC. It specifies CATGGHEQYF. The chain employs TRBV28 and TRBJ2-7; 7 nucleotides line up with TRBD1. After removal of 10 bases from V and 5 bases from J, the junction contained 2 bases not matched to a gene. Germline CDR1 is MDHEN and CDR2 is SYDVKM. The CDR3 has 10 residues.

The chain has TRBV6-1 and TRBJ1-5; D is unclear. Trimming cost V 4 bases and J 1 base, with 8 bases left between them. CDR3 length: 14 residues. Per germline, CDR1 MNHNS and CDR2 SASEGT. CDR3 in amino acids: CASSALDSNQPQHF. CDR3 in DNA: TGTGCCAGCAGTGCCCTAGACAGCAATCAGCCCCAGCATTTT.

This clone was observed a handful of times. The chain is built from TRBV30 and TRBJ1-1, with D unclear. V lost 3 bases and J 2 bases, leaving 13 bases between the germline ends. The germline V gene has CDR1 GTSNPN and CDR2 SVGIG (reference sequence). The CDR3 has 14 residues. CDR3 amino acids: CAWRSELSNTEAFF. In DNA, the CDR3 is TGTGCCTGGAGAAGCGAATTGTCCAACACTGAAGCTTTCTTT.

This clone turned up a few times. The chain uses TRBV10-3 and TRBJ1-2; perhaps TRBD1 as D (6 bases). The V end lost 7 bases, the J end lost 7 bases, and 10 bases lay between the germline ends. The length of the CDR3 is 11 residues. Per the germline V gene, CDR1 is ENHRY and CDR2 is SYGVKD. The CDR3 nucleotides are TGTGCCATCACAGGGGCAGGTGGCTACACCTTC. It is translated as CAITGAGGYTF.

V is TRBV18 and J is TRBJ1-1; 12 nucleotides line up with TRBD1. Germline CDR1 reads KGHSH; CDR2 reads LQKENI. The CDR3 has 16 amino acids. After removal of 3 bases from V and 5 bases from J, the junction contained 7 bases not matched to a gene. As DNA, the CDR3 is TGTGCCAGCTCACCTTTACCGGGACAGGGGGCAACTGAAGCTTTCTTT. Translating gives CASSPLPGQGATEAFF.

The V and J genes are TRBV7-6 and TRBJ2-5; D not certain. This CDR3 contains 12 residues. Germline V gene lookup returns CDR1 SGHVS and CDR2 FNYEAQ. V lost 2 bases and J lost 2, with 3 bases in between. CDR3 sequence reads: CASSLIQETQYF. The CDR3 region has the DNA TGTGCCAGCAGCTTAATACAAGAGACCCAGTACTTC.